These T cell receptor beta chains were read from a single sample in a study of T cell responses to AZD1222 COVID-19 vaccine. The protocol was immunoSEQ multiplex PCR, while the TCRdb copy is restricted to in-frame clones and leaves out a portion. The sample shows under 150,000 clones, about 90% of them seen only once. The sample in question was peripheral blood, obtained 28 days after the second AZD1222 dose. Every receptor here comes from an adult who received the AZD1222 COVID-19 vaccine. CDR3s include the opening cysteine and the closing phenylalanine or tryptophan. The D gene is left open where the match is weak. Clone size is not always given. Where it is, it says once, few, many or a class for expanded clones.

J gene: TRBJ1-4; clone size: NA; D gene: NA; V gene: TRBV14; CDR3 DNA: TGTGCCAGCAGCCAAGAACCGGGCCATAATGAAAAACTGTTTTTT; CDR3 protein: CASSQEPGHNEKLFF
J gene: TRBJ1-6; clone size: NA; D gene: NA; V gene: TRBV19; CDR3 DNA: TGTGCCAGTAGTATTGGAGGGTCCTATAATTCACCCCTCCACTTT; CDR3 protein: CASSIGGSYNSPLHF
J gene: TRBJ2-7; clone size: NA; D gene: NA; V gene: TRBV18; CDR3 DNA: TGTGCCAGCTCACCGCCCAGCTCCTACGAGCAGTACTTC; CDR3 protein: CASSPPSSYEQYF
J gene: TRBJ1-2; clone size: once; D gene: NA; V gene: TRBV3-1/TRBV3-2; CDR3 DNA: TGTGCCAGCAGCCAAGACGGGCTAGGTAGCTATGGCTACACCTTC; CDR3 protein: CASSQDGLGSYGYTF
J gene: TRBJ2-1; clone size: NA; D gene: TRBD2; V gene: TRBV6-5; CDR3 DNA: TGTGCCAGCAGGGCCCAGGGAGGGGAGCAGTTCTTC; CDR3 protein: CASRAQGGEQFF
J gene: TRBJ2-1; clone size: NA; D gene: TRBD2; V gene: TRBV29-1; CDR3 DNA: TGCAGCGAAACTAGCGGGAGATCTCGGGAGCAGTTCTTC; CDR3 protein: CSETSGRSREQFF
J gene: TRBJ1-1; clone size: NA; D gene: TRBD1; V gene: TRBV11-2; CDR3 DNA: TGTGCCAGCAGCTCGTCAACAGGGGGGAACACTGAAGCTTTCTTT; CDR3 protein: CASSSSTGGNTEAFF
J gene: TRBJ1-4; clone size: NA; D gene: NA; V gene: TRBV3-1/TRBV3-2; CDR3 DNA: TGTGCCAGCAGCCAAGGGTACAGGGAGAATGAAAAACTGTTTTTT; CDR3 protein: CASSQGYRENEKLFF
J gene: TRBJ1-1; clone size: medium-sized; D gene: TRBD1; V gene: TRBV28; CDR3 DNA: TGTGCCAGCAGTAGACGGGACAGGCCCGTGGAAGCTTTCTTT; CDR3 protein: CASSRRDRPVEAFF
J gene: TRBJ1-1; clone size: NA; D gene: NA; V gene: TRBV5-4; CDR3 DNA: TGTGCCAGCAGCTCCGGGACTGATGCTTTCTTT; CDR3 protein: CASSSGTDAFF
J gene: TRBJ2-3; clone size: once; D gene: NA; V gene: TRBV5-8; CDR3 DNA: TGTGCCAGCAGCTTTGGGGGCACAGATACGCAGTATTTT; CDR3 protein: CASSFGGTDTQYF
J gene: TRBJ2-1; clone size: NA; D gene: TRBD1; V gene: TRBV19; CDR3 DNA: TGTGCCAGTAGTTCCGGGACAGGGTTTCATGAGCAGTTCTTC; CDR3 protein: CASSSGTGFHEQFF
J gene: TRBJ2-7; clone size: NA; D gene: NA; V gene: TRBV5-1; CDR3 DNA: TGCGCCAGCAGCTTGCCCGGGATCGAGCAGTACTTC; CDR3 protein: CASSLPGIEQYF
J gene: TRBJ1-1; clone size: NA; D gene: NA; V gene: TRBV5-6; CDR3 DNA: TGTGCCAGCAGCTTTGAGGAGGGCACTGAAGCTTTCTTT; CDR3 protein: CASSFEEGTEAFF
J gene: TRBJ2-2; clone size: NA; D gene: NA; V gene: TRBV5-6; CDR3 DNA: TGTGCCAGCAGTCGAGTGATCGGGGAGCTGTTTTTT; CDR3 protein: CASSRVIGELFF
J gene: TRBJ1-1; clone size: NA; D gene: NA; V gene: TRBV20-1; CDR3 DNA: TGCAGTGCTAGTCCCCCAGGGGTCACTGAAGCTTTCTTT; CDR3 protein: CSASPPGVTEAFF
J gene: TRBJ2-3; clone size: NA; D gene: TRBD2; V gene: TRBV19; CDR3 DNA: TGTGCCAGTAGTATCCGGCCAGCGGGAGTGGTCCGGGCAGATACGCAGTATTTT; CDR3 protein: CASSIRPAGVVRADTQYF
J gene: TRBJ1-1; clone size: NA; D gene: NA; V gene: TRBV6-5; CDR3 DNA: TGTGCCAGCAGTTACGGGCAGGGAACTGAAGCTTTCTTT; CDR3 protein: CASSYGQGTEAFF
J gene: TRBJ2-1; clone size: NA; D gene: NA; V gene: TRBV7-3; CDR3 DNA: TGTGCCAGCAGCTTAGGAGGGGGCGGTTACAATGAGCAGTTCTTC; CDR3 protein: CASSLGGGGYNEQFF
J gene: TRBJ2-1; clone size: NA; D gene: TRBD2; V gene: TRBV4-1; CDR3 DNA: TGCGCCAGCAGCCAACCTACTAGCGGGAGAAGAAATGAGCAGTTCTTC; CDR3 protein: CASSQPTSGRRNEQFF
J gene: TRBJ1-4; clone size: once; D gene: TRBD1; V gene: TRBV18; CDR3 DNA: TGTGCCAGCTCACCCCGGGACAGCGATGAAAAACTGTTTTTT; CDR3 protein: CASSPRDSDEKLFF
J gene: TRBJ1-1; clone size: NA; D gene: NA; V gene: TRBV2; CDR3 DNA: TGTGCCAGCAACGAGGGGACTGAAGCTTTCTTT; CDR3 protein: CASNEGTEAFF
J gene: TRBJ1-3; clone size: NA; D gene: NA; V gene: TRBV6-5; CDR3 DNA: TGTGCCAGCCCCCTTCCGACCACTGGAAACACCATATATTTT; CDR3 protein: CASPLPTTGNTIYF
J gene: TRBJ1-3; clone size: NA; D gene: TRBD1; V gene: TRBV27; CDR3 DNA: TGTGCCAGCAGTTTAGTCGGTTTGGGACAGGGGGCCCACTCTGGAAACACCATATATTTT; CDR3 protein: CASSLVGLGQGAHSGNTIYF
J gene: TRBJ1-1; clone size: NA; D gene: TRBD1; V gene: TRBV19; CDR3 DNA: TGTGCCAGTAGTGTACAGGGGCGGGTCGATTATTACACTGAAGCTTTCTTT; CDR3 protein: CASSVQGRVDYYTEAFF
J gene: TRBJ1-5; clone size: NA; D gene: NA; V gene: TRBV28; CDR3 DNA: TGTGCCAGCAGTACGTCCTCGACGGACCCATGGGGTCAGCCCCAGCATTTT; CDR3 protein: CASSTSSTDPWGQPQHF
J gene: TRBJ1-6; clone size: NA; D gene: TRBD1; V gene: TRBV3-1/TRBV3-2; CDR3 DNA: TGTGCCAGCAGCAGTCGGACAGGGGGCCGGTCACCCCTCCACTTT; CDR3 protein: CASSSRTGGRSPLHF
J gene: TRBJ1-2; clone size: NA; D gene: TRBD1; V gene: TRBV5-4; CDR3 DNA: TGTGCCAGCAGCCCGGACAGGAACTATGGCTACACCTTC; CDR3 protein: CASSPDRNYGYTF
J gene: TRBJ2-7; clone size: NA; D gene: TRBD1; V gene: TRBV18; CDR3 DNA: TGTGCCAGCTCACTACTGGGACAGGGGGCCCACGAGCAGTACTTC; CDR3 protein: CASSLLGQGAHEQYF
J gene: TRBJ1-1; clone size: NA; D gene: TRBD1; V gene: TRBV28; CDR3 DNA: TGTGCCAGCAGTTACAGGGGCATGAACACTGAAGCTTTCTTT; CDR3 protein: CASSYRGMNTEAFF
J gene: TRBJ1-2; clone size: NA; D gene: NA; V gene: TRBV7-2; CDR3 DNA: TGTGCCAGCAGCCTCCGGGCCCAACTGGGGAGTAACTATGGCTACACCTTC; CDR3 protein: CASSLRAQLGSNYGYTF
J gene: TRBJ2-5; clone size: NA; D gene: TRBD2; V gene: TRBV24-1; CDR3 DNA: TGTGCCACCAGTGACCGACTAGCGGGGGACCAAGAGACCCAGTACTTC; CDR3 protein: CATSDRLAGDQETQYF
J gene: TRBJ2-3; clone size: NA; D gene: TRBD2; V gene: TRBV9; CDR3 DNA: TGTGCCAGCAGCGTAGATGGCCTAGCGGGGGCAGATACGCAGTATTTT; CDR3 protein: CASSVDGLAGADTQYF
J gene: TRBJ1-2; clone size: NA; D gene: NA; V gene: TRBV5-1; CDR3 DNA: TGCGCCAGCAGCTTAGGGGACAATTCGGGGGGCTACACCTTC; CDR3 protein: CASSLGDNSGGYTF
J gene: TRBJ1-4; clone size: NA; D gene: NA; V gene: TRBV7-2; CDR3 DNA: TGTGCCAGCAGCTTAGAGGCGGGCTGGGGTGAAAAACTGTTTTTT; CDR3 protein: CASSLEAGWGEKLFF
J gene: TRBJ1-1; clone size: few; D gene: NA; V gene: TRBV6-5; CDR3 DNA: TGTGCCAGCAGTTACGGGGTGACGAACACTGAAGCTTTCTTT; CDR3 protein: CASSYGVTNTEAFF
J gene: TRBJ1-2; clone size: NA; D gene: NA; V gene: TRBV6-5; CDR3 DNA: TGTGCCAGCAATGGACGGTCGGCTGATGGCTACACCTTC; CDR3 protein: CASNGRSADGYTF
J gene: TRBJ2-2; clone size: once; D gene: NA; V gene: TRBV6-5; CDR3 DNA: TGTGCCAGCAGCCCGAACACCGGGGAGCTGTTTTTT; CDR3 protein: CASSPNTGELFF
J gene: TRBJ2-1; clone size: few; D gene: NA; V gene: TRBV18; CDR3 DNA: TGTGCCAGCTCCCAGAAGGGGATCTCCTACAATGAGCAGTTCTTC; CDR3 protein: CASSQKGISYNEQFF
J gene: TRBJ1-1; clone size: NA; D gene: NA; V gene: TRBV28; CDR3 DNA: TGTGCCAGCAGTTCCCCCGGGGCAGCCAACACTGAAGCTTTCTTT; CDR3 protein: CASSSPGAANTEAFF
J gene: TRBJ1-3; clone size: NA; D gene: NA; V gene: TRBV19; CDR3 DNA: TGTGCCAGTAGCCCAGTTGCCTCTGGAAACACCATATATTTT; CDR3 protein: CASSPVASGNTIYF
J gene: TRBJ2-1; clone size: NA; D gene: NA; V gene: TRBV13; CDR3 DNA: TGTGCCAGCAGCCCCGCGGAGGGCAGTGCCACCTACAATGAGCAGTTCTTC; CDR3 protein: CASSPAEGSATYNEQFF
J gene: TRBJ1-2; clone size: NA; D gene: NA; V gene: TRBV2; CDR3 DNA: TGTGCCAGCAGTGAAGGGGCAGCCTTAGGAGGCTACACCTTC; CDR3 protein: CASSEGAALGGYTF
J gene: TRBJ2-3; clone size: NA; D gene: NA; V gene: TRBV7-9; CDR3 DNA: TGTGCCAGCAGCTTAGCAGCGGGCAGCACAGATACGCAGTATTTT; CDR3 protein: CASSLAAGSTDTQYF
J gene: TRBJ2-7; clone size: NA; D gene: NA; V gene: TRBV27; CDR3 DNA: TGTGCCAGCGCAAACGGGGGTGTTTACGAGCAGTACTTC; CDR3 protein: CASANGGVYEQYF
J gene: TRBJ2-3; clone size: once; D gene: NA; V gene: TRBV5-1; CDR3 DNA: TGCGCCAGCAGCTTGGGAGGGGCTTCAGATACGCAGTATTTT; CDR3 protein: CASSLGGASDTQYF
J gene: TRBJ1-2; clone size: NA; D gene: NA; V gene: TRBV5-4; CDR3 DNA: TGTGCCAGCAGCCGCCCAGGGAACTATGGCTACACCTTC; CDR3 protein: CASSRPGNYGYTF
J gene: TRBJ2-2; clone size: NA; D gene: TRBD2; V gene: TRBV5-1; CDR3 DNA: TGCGCCAGCAGCTTCAGGACCAGACTAGCGGGGAGCTCGAGCACCGGGGAGCTGTTTTTT; CDR3 protein: CASSFRTRLAGSSSTGELFF
J gene: TRBJ1-1; clone size: NA; D gene: TRBD1; V gene: TRBV27; CDR3 DNA: TGTGCCAGCAGTCGAGGGGGCTTGAACACTGAAGCTTTCTTT; CDR3 protein: CASSRGGLNTEAFF